Below are 4 T cell receptor beta chains sequenced from a single sample in a study of T cell responses to AZD1222 COVID-19 vaccine. Sequencing was performed with immunoSEQ multiplex PCR; in TCRdb, only in-frame clones are kept and a portion is missing. The sample carries 110,000 or so clones, 89% recorded once. Here the sequenced sample was peripheral blood, taken on day 0 of MenACWY control vaccination. The receptors come from an adult in good health.

The chain recombines TRBV5-1 with TRBJ2-5, with D possibly TRBD2 on 6 matching bases. CDR1 and CDR2 (germline): SGHRS, YFSETQ. V dropped 1 base and J dropped 2 bases, with 9 bases sitting between them. The CDR3 consists of 14 residues. The CDR3 is CASSLYSGQETQYF. As DNA, the CDR3 is TGCGCCAGCAGCTTGTATAGCGGACAAGAGACCCAGTACTTC.

The chain combines TRBV9 with TRBJ2-5, with D maybe TRBD1 (5 bases). V lost 3 bases to trimming and J lost 3 bases, with 9 bases between them. The CDR3 is 13 residues long. Germline values: CDR1 SGDLS, CDR2 YYNGEE. This CDR3 is CASSEDSEETQYF. The CDR3 bases are TGTGCCAGCAGCGAAGACAGCGAAGAGACCCAGTACTTC.

The chain carries TRBV7-3 and TRBJ2-2; 9 bases agree with TRBD2. The CDR3 consists of 15 residues. Trimming at V came to 6 bases and at J to 0 bases, leaving 2 bases not matched to a gene. Germline V CDR1 and CDR2: SGHTA, FQGTGA. CDR3 protein: CASRLAGANTGELFF. As DNA, the CDR3 is TGTGCCAGCAGATTAGCGGGGGCGAACACCGGGGAGCTGTTTTTT. The complete variable domain, with remaining parts taken from reference TRBV7-3 and TRBJ2-2, reads GAGVSQTPSNKVTEKGKYVELRCDPISGHTALYWYRQSLGQGPEFLIYFQGTGAADDSGLPNDRFFAVRPEGSVSTLKIQRTERGDSAVYLCASRLAGANTGELFFGEGSRLTVL.

The V call is TRBV19, the J call TRBJ1-2, with TRBD1 matching over 8 bases. Germline V lookup: CDR1 LNHDA, CDR2 SQIVND (reference sequence). The CDR3 runs to 12 residues. CDR3 sequence: CATQGATYGYTF. The DNA for the CDR3 is TGTGCAACTCAGGGGGCCACCTATGGCTACACCTTC.